This TCR beta chain was identified in a study of PD-L1 blockade in urothelial cancer (TCRdb year 2017). At the level of the whole study: All patients started therapy in the mid-2010s and received atezolizumab 1,200 mg intravenously every 3 weeks. About 85% of the 29 patients were males with bladder-origin urothelial cancer, and about 60% of the roughly 29 reported a prior smoking history. An ECOG performance status of 0 or 1 was recorded for the patients, and 0 to 3 prior chemotherapy regimens had been received by the patients. Blood samples were analyzed 3 weeks after the start of treatment (second dose) and 6 weeks after the start of treatment. Blood samples gave median yields of approximately 130,000 T cells and tens of thousands of unique TCRs, along with a median clonality of around 0.08. The study, an exploratory multi-omic analysis, examined somatic, immune and clinical correlates of response to PD-L1 blockade with atezolizumab in urothelial cancer. Pretreatment tumor samples, along with matched peripheral blood collected serially before and after atezolizumab treatment, underwent TCR sequencing. Durable clinical benefit was defined as a progression-free survival longer than 6 months, and TCR features were additionally tested against progression-free survival and overall survival. In the same patients, pretreatment tumors underwent whole exome sequencing and RNA sequencing in addition to TCR sequencing. Durable clinical benefit was achieved by nine patients but not by the remaining 20. Some 30 patients had pretreatment blood TCR-seq, roughly 25 had at least one posttreatment blood collection, and roughly 25 had tumor TCR-seq. The investigation overall reported the following: Among patients with durable benefit, tumor-associated TCR clones showed greater expansion in peripheral blood 3 weeks after treatment started (n = 22, p = 0.022). Improved progression-free and overall survival was found to be associated with pretreatment peripheral blood TCR clonality below the median. Because the sample size was small (n ≈ 28) and many of the analyses were exploratory, the results are meant to be hypothesis-generating.

The time point label here, explained by the study, means: peripheral blood 6 weeks after treatment start. A total of about 31 patients with locally advanced or metastatic urothelial carcinoma, treated at Memorial Sloan Kettering on a trial protocol, made up the cohort. Peripheral blood mononuclear cells were collected pretreatment and during treatment, at between 1 and 8 total time points per patient. The Qiagen DNeasy Blood extraction kit was used to purify genomic DNA from total PBMCs and tumor samples. PBMCs were collected pretreatment and during treatment and were isolated and stored as previously described. Synthetic TCR analog templates were spiked into each PCR to estimate absolute template abundance from read counts. The immunoSEQ assay was used to amplify TCRbeta CDR3 regions from genomic DNA with bias-controlled V and J gene primers. Rearranged TCRbeta segments were sequenced at approximately 20X coverage. The source study handled its data this way. Clustering was used to correct sequencing errors, and CDR3s were annotated against IMGT to assign V, D and J genes. Out-of-frame and stop-codon sequences were excluded, and only productive TCRbeta rearrangements were used in downstream analyses. Clonality was calculated as one minus the Shannon entropy normalized by the log of the number of unique productive sequences. Clones differing between time points or between blood and tumor were identified by Fisher's exact test with Benjamini-Hochberg correction at adjusted p below 0.01. The immuneACCESS repertoire file appears here via TCRdb, limited to in-frame rearrangements. These files lack a portion of the clones; in checked studies, under half of the deficit traces to unresolved V genes, and the cause of the others is not known. V, J and clone size reflect that table, while D and trimming were determined from the DNA. Across this sample there are approximately 30,000 clones, with 89% seen only once. The top ten clonotypes cover 8% of the sample.

To note about this clone: Its target antigen remains unknown. Base-call qualities are not available, and no considerably larger clone is one nucleotide away.

This clonotype was obtained from a man older than 75 with urothelial cancer. Source: PBMCs, taken around atezolizumab (anti-PD-L1) treatment.

The CDR3 protein is CASSLTQETQYF. The DNA reads as follows: TGTGCCAGCAGCTTAACTCAAGAGACCCAGTACTTC. This chain joins TRBV7-2 to TRBJ2-5; no D segment can be confidently identified. V drops 2 bases and J drops 2 bases, leaving 3 bases in between. Counted from cysteine to phenylalanine, this CDR3 has 12 amino acids. The CDR3 DNA has 36 bases and is translated from base 1. The germline V gene encodes CDR1 SGHTA and CDR2 FQGNSA.